A selection of T cell receptor beta chains follows, all from one sample in a study of T cell changes during pregnancy in multiple sclerosis. Sequencing used immunoSEQ multiplex PCR; TCRdb keeps in-frame clones, though not all of them. The sample gives roughly 120,000 clones, 90% to 95% of which show up once; less than 7.5% is in the top ten. The material sequenced was peripheral blood, taken before pregnancy. The receptors were sampled from a female donor with multiple sclerosis, enrolled in a pregnancy study. Each CDR3 is given with its conserved first and last residue. Fields, in order: J gene, V gene, CDR3 protein.

TRBJ1-1,TRBV18,CASSLESNTEAFF
TRBJ2-5,TRBV7-4,CASSTRQCTRETQYF
TRBJ2-1,TRBV2,CASSGGAAYNEQFF
TRBJ1-2,TRBV6-1,CASIDLAYGYTF
TRBJ2-3,TRBV5-6,CASSFAVHTDTQYF
TRBJ2-7,TRBV5-4,CASSPRAGAGGSEQYF
TRBJ2-2,TRBV5-6,CASSRTGAGGNTGELFF
TRBJ2-5,TRBV11-3,CASSPVQTGAFLETQYF
TRBJ2-5,TRBV18,CASSPWEGGVETQYF
TRBJ2-1,TRBV27,CASSLPGQVGGDEQFF
TRBJ1-2,TRBV5-5,CASSLRQGGDYGYTF
TRBJ2-7,TRBV28,CASSKSSGANYEQYF
TRBJ1-5,TRBV6-5,CASSLGHSGGQPQHF
TRBJ2-3,TRBV11-2,CASSLVQLVTDTQYF
TRBJ2-3,TRBV6-1,CASSEDGGRARTDTQYF
TRBJ1-4,TRBV7-9,CASSLGLREKLFF
TRBJ2-4,TRBV7-2,CASSLDGLAGKNIQYF
TRBJ2-6,TRBV4-1,CASSQGHSQGPGANVLTF
TRBJ2-5,TRBV9,CASSVDEERETQYF
TRBJ1-4,TRBV19,CASSILRRGSNEKLFF
TRBJ1-2,TRBV15,CATSRDGTGGRYTF
TRBJ2-7,TRBV6-1,CASSHGVEQYF
TRBJ2-1,TRBV9,CASSFSGLASNEQFF
TRBJ1-5,TRBV6-5,CASSSLRGRQEPQHF
TRBJ2-1,TRBV19,CASSSLSPLSGRAMWEQFF
TRBJ1-4,TRBV28,CATFTTTNEKLFF
TRBJ2-1,TRBV2,CASSGTGTRGLEQFF
TRBJ1-6,TRBV7-3,CASSPQGRGDSPLHF
TRBJ2-5,TRBV28,CASSSDFPGETQYF
TRBJ2-7,TRBV6-1,CASSDSWGDYEQYF
TRBJ1-2,TRBV5-1,CASSLAGQSFGAYGYTF
TRBJ1-1,TRBV19,CASSTQGGTEAFF
TRBJ2-7,TRBV2,CASSERGLAPYEQYF
TRBJ1-5,TRBV6-5,CASSAGTGGRQPQHF
TRBJ1-5,TRBV7-8,CASSLGWAGNNQPQHF
TRBJ1-2,TRBV14,CASSLVSVGVGVNYGYTF
TRBJ2-3,TRBV7-9,CASSESGRVTDTQYF
TRBJ2-3,TRBV28,CASSFQRLAGVTDTQYF
TRBJ2-2,TRBV5-1,CASSFGETGELFF
TRBJ1-5,TRBV9,CASSVGGGEDQPQHF
TRBJ2-3,TRBV10-3,CAISESANTDTQYF
TRBJ2-3,TRBV10-1,CASSESAGLAGDTQYF
TRBJ2-3,TRBV18,CASSQGLVFADTQYF